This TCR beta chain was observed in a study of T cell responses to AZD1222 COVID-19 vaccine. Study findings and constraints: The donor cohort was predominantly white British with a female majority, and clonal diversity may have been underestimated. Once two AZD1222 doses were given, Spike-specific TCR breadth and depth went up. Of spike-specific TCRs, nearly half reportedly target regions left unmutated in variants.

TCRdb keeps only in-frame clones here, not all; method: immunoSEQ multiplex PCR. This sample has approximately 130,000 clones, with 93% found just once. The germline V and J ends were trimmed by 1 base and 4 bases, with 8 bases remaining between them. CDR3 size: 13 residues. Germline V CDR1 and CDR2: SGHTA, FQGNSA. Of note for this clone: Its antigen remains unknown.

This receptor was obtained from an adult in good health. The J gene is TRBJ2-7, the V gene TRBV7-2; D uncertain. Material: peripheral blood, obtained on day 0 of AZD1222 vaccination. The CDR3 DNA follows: TGTGCCAGCAGCTTAGTGTCGGTTTACGAGCAGTACTTC. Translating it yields CASSLVSVYEQYF. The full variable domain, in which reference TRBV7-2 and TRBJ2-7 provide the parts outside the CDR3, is GAGVSQSPSNKVTEKGKDVELRCDPISGHTALYWYRQSLGQGLEFLIYFQGNSAPDKSGLPSDRFSAERTGGSVSTLTIQRTQQEDSAVYLCASSLVSVYEQYFGPGTRLTVT.